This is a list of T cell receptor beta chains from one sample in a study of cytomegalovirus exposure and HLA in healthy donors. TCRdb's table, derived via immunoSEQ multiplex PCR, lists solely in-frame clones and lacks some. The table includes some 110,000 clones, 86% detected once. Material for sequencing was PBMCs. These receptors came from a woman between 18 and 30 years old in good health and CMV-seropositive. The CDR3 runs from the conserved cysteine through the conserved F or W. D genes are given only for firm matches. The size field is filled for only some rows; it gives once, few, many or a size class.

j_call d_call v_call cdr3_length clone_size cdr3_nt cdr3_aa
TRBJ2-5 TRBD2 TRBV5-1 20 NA TGCGCCAGCAGCCCCCGGCGGGGACTAGCGGGAGGAGAGGTCGGGGAGACCCAGTACTTC CASSPRRGLAGGEVGETQYF
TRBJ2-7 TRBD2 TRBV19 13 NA TGTGCCAGTAGTATGCTAGCGGGAGGAATAAAGTACTTC CASSMLAGGIKYF
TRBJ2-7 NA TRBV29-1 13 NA TGCAGCGTTGAGACCGGGCAGGGGAGCGAGCAGTACTTC CSVETGQGSEQYF
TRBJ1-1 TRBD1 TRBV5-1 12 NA TGCGCCAGCAGGACAGGGGCCACTGAAGCTTTCTTT CASRTGATEAFF
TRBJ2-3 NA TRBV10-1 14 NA TGCGCCAGCAGTGAGTCCACTAGCACAGATACGCAGTATTTT CASSESTSTDTQYF
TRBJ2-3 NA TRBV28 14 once TGTGCCAGCAGTTTACAGGGTAGCACAGATACGCAGTATTTT CASSLQGSTDTQYF
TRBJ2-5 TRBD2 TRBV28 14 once TGTGCCAGCAGTGAAAGCGGGGGAGGAGAGACCCAGTACTTC CASSESGGGETQYF
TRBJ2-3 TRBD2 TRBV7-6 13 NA TGTGCCAGCAGCTCCACTACTAGCGCTACGCAGTATTTT CASSSTTSATQYF
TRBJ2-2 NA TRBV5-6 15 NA TGTGCCAGCAGCTTGGTCATTAGCGGTGGCGGGGAGCTGTTTTTT CASSLVISGGGELFF
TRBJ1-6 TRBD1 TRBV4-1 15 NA TGCGCCAGCAGCCAAGATGGGACAGCGAATTCACCCCTCCACTTT CASSQDGTANSPLHF
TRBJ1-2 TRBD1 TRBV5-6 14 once TGTGCCAGCAGCCCCGGGACAGACTCATATGGCTACACCTTC CASSPGTDSYGYTF
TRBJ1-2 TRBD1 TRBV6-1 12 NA TGTGCCAGCAGTGCCAGGGGGCATGGCTACACCTTC CASSARGHGYTF
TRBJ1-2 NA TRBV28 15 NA TGTGCCAGCAGTCTCTTACCCGAGGGCAACTATGGCTACACCTTC CASSLLPEGNYGYTF
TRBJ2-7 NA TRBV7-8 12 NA TGTGCCAGTAAAAAGGGGCTGAACGAGCAGTACTTC CASKKGLNEQYF
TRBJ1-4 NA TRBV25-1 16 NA TGTGCCAGCAGTGAGGAGTACCCCGGGACGGGAGGTGGTCTGTTTTTT CASSEEYPGTGGGLFF
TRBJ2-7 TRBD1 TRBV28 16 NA TGTGCCAGCAGTGTTAGACGTGGGACAGGGTTGGGAGAGCAGTACTTC CASSVRRGTGLGEQYF
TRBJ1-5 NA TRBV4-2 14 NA TGTGCCAGCAGCCAAGGGGCCCCCCTCCAGCCCCAGCATTTT CASSQGAPLQPQHF
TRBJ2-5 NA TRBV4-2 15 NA TGTGCCAGCAGCCACGCAGGCGGGGAGCCCAGGACCCAGTACTTC CASSHAGGEPRTQYF
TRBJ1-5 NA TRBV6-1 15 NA TGTGCCAGCAGTTCAGACGGGAATAGCAATCAGCCCCAGCATTTT CASSSDGNSNQPQHF
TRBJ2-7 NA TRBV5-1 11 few TGCGCCAGCAGCTCTCTCTACGAGCAGTACTTC CASSSLYEQYF
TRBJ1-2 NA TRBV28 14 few TGTGCCAGCAGACCAGGGCCAGCTAACTATGGCTACACCTTC CASRPGPANYGYTF
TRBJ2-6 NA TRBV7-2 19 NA TGTGCCAGCAGCGAATTTAGGACAAACTTTAGGTCTGGGGCCAACGTCCTGACTTTC CASSEFRTNFRSGANVLTF
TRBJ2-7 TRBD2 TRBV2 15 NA TGTGCCAGCACCATCTCAGGCGGGGGAATCTACGAGCAGTACTTC CASTISGGGIYEQYF
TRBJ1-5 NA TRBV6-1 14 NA TGTGCCAGCAAGGGTGGACACAGCAATCAGCCCCAGCATTTT CASKGGHSNQPQHF
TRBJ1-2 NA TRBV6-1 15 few TGTGCCAGCAGTGAAGCGTCGGGACACCAGTATGGCTACACCTTC CASSEASGHQYGYTF
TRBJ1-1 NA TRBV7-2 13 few TGTGCCAGCAGCTTCCCCAACAGTCGTGAAGCTTTCTTT CASSFPNSREAFF
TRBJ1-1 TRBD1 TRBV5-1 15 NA TGCGCCAGCAGCTATACCGACAGGGTAAGAACTGAAGCTTTCTTT CASSYTDRVRTEAFF
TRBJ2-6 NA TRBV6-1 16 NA TGTGCCAGCAGTGTGGCAGGGAGGTCTGGGGCCAACGTCCTGACTTTC CASSVAGRSGANVLTF
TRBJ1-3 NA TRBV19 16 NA TGTGCCAGTAGCGCTCCGGGGGGGAACTCTGGAAACACCATATATTTT CASSAPGGNSGNTIYF
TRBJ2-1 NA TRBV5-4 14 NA TGTGCCAGCAGCCCCCAGACAGAATACAATGAGCAGTTCTTC CASSPQTEYNEQFF
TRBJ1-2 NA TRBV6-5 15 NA TGTGCCAGCAGTTACCTACTAGGGCGCAACTATGGCTACACCTTC CASSYLLGRNYGYTF
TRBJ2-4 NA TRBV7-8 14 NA TGTGCCAGCAGCGAAAGACAGGCCCAAAACATTCAGTACTTC CASSERQAQNIQYF
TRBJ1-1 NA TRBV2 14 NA TGTGCCAGCAGTGAGGCAGGTTGGAACACTGAAGCTTTCTTT CASSEAGWNTEAFF
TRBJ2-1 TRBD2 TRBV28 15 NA TGTGCCAGCAGTTATAGCGGGAGCTCCTACAATGAGCAGTTCTTC CASSYSGSSYNEQFF
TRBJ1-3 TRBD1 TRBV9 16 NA TGTGCCAGCAGCGCAACCGGGACAGGGGCTGGAAACACCATATATTTT CASSATGTGAGNTIYF
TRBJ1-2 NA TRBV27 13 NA TGTGCCAGCAGTTTCGGGGGGAACTATGGCTACACCTTC CASSFGGNYGYTF
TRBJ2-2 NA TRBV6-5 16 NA TGTGCCAGCAGTTCCTCCCCACGCAGGGATACCGGGGAGCTGTTTTTT CASSSSPRRDTGELFF
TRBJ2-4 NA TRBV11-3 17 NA TGTGCCAGCAGCTTAAGGTTCGCGGGACAGAGTAAAAACATTCAGTACTTC CASSLRFAGQSKNIQYF
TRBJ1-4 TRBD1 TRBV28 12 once TGTGCCAGCAGTTACGGACAGGGAAAACTGTTTTTT CASSYGQGKLFF
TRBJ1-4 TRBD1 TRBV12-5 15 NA TGTGCTAGTGGTCCCGGACAGGGATCTAATGAAAAACTGTTTTTT CASGPGQGSNEKLFF
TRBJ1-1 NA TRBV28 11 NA TGTGCCAGCATAAGGGGCACTGAAGCTTTCTTT CASIRGTEAFF
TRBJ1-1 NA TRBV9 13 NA TGTGCCAGCAGCGTGTTCTGGAACACTGAAGCTTTCTTT CASSVFWNTEAFF
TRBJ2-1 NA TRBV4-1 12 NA TGCGCCAGCAGCGAGAGTCCCATTGAGCAGTTCTTC CASSESPIEQFF
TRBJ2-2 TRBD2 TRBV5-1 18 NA TGCGCCAGCAGCTTAAGGTCTAGCGGGGGACCGGGGGCCGGGGAGCTGTTTTTT CASSLRSSGGPGAGELFF
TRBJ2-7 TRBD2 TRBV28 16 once TGTGCCAGCAGTCAGCCTAGCGGGGGATATACTTACGAGCAGTACTTC CASSQPSGGYTYEQYF
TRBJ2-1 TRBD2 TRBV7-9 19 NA TGTGCCAGCAGCTCCAGGGACGGGGGGGGTTCCTGGACGTACAATGAGCAGTTCTTC CASSSRDGGGSWTYNEQFF
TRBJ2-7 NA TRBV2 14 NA TGTGCCAGCACGCTACGGACAGCCTCATACGAGCAGTACTTC CASTLRTASYEQYF
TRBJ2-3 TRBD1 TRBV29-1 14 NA TGCAGCGTGGACAGGGGGGCCAGCACAGATACGCAGTATTTT CSVDRGASTDTQYF
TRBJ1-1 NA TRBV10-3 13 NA TGTGCCATCAGTCTGGGTCCGGAGACTGAAGCTTTCTTT CAISLGPETEAFF